The 15 T cell receptor beta chains in this list originate from one sample, sequenced in a study of blood T cell repertoires in COVID-19. Profiled with immunoSEQ multiplex PCR; TCRdb holds only in-frame clones, not every one. The profile shows over 100,000 clones, approximately 80% of them singletons. Input material: peripheral blood. The source of these receptors is an older woman with acute or convalescent COVID-19.

This clone has more than one count but fewer than ten. The sample carries other DNA sequences with the same CDR3. The chain is built from TRBV6-5 and TRBJ1-1, with 8 bases identical to TRBD1. J gave up 1 base and V 6 bases, and 4 bases lay outside the gene matches. The CDR3 totals 14 residues. Germline V gives CDR1 MNHEY, CDR2 SVGAGI. CDR3 sequence reads: CASSRDRGNTEAFF. The CDR3 DNA follows: TGTGCCAGCAGCCGTGACAGGGGGAACACTGAAGCTTTCTTT.

The V and J genes are TRBV19 and TRBJ1-2; TRBD1 is a possible D gene (6 bases). CDR1 and CDR2 from the germline V gene are LNHDA and SQIVND (reference sequence). The CDR3 extends over 18 amino acids. Trimming took 7 bases from V and 2 from J, leaving 26 bases between them. CDR3 DNA sequence: TGTGCCAGTACCAACCAAGGACAGAGTCCACTACTCAACTATGGCTACACCTTC. This translates into CASTNQGQSPLLNYGYTF.

The rearrangement links TRBV4-2 to TRBJ1-6, with a possible D match to TRBD1 (6 bases). CDR3 length: 14 amino acids. Trimming left V 11 bases short and J 6 bases short, with 17 bases between. Looked up from germline, CDR1 is LGHNA and CDR2 is YNFKEQ. The CDR3, as DNA: TGTGCCGGTTCTCAAGGGGGAAGTAATTCACCCCTCCACTTT. Translation gives CAGSQGGSNSPLHF.

The CDR3 DNA reads as TGCGCCAGCAGCTTGGGGACAGGGGGCGCGAGAACTGAAGCTTTCTTT. Its protein is CASSLGTGGARTEAFF. The chain links TRBV5-1 to TRBJ1-1, with 11 bases aligning to TRBD1. V trimming: 0 bases; J trimming: 5 bases; junction bases outside the gene matches: 6. CDR1 and CDR2 (germline): SGHRS, YFSETQ. This CDR3 comprises 16 residues.

V is TRBV6-1 and J is TRBJ2-5; a possible D gene is TRBD1 (5 bases). The V gene lost 1 base and the J gene lost 2 bases, with 17 bases spanning the gap. Per the germline V gene, CDR1 is MNHNS and CDR2 is SASEGT. This CDR3 region has 17 residues. The CDR3 region is CASSEGLRRQFQETQYF. CDR3 nucleotides: TGTGCCAGCAGTGAAGGGTTGAGGCGACAGTTTCAAGAGACCCAGTACTTC.

V usage is TRBV3-1 (or the pseudogene TRBV3-2) and J usage is TRBJ1-2, with a possible D match to TRBD1 (5 bases). Germline V gene data show CDR1 as LGHDT and CDR2 as YNNKEL (reference sequence). This CDR3 contains 18 residues. V shed 0 bases and J shed 2 bases, with 19 bases lying between them. Here the CDR3 DNA reads TGTGCCAGCAGCCAAGATATGAGCGCGGGGGTGGCGAACTATGGCTACACCTTC. As protein: CASSQDMSAGVANYGYTF.

J is TRBJ1-2 and V is TRBV7-3, with TRBD1 matching over 9 bases. V was clipped by 6 bases and J by 2 bases; unmatched bases: 4. The CDR3 runs to 14 residues. Per germline, CDR1 SGHTA and CDR2 FQGTGA. CDR3 amino acids: CASREGTGNYGYTF. The CDR3 bases are TGTGCCAGCAGGGAAGGGACAGGGAACTATGGCTACACCTTC. Full variable domain (rest looked up from reference TRBV7-3 and TRBJ1-2): GAGVSQTPSNKVTEKGKYVELRCDPISGHTALYWYRQSLGQGPEFLIYFQGTGAADDSGLPNDRFFAVRPEGSVSTLKIQRTERGDSAVYLCASREGTGNYGYTFGSGTRLTVV.

This clone has a handful of counts. The rearrangement uses TRBV9 and TRBJ2-1; 10 bases align to TRBD1. Germline V gene lookup returns CDR1 SGDLS and CDR2 YYNGEE. The CDR3 length is 16 residues. Germline trimming cut 2 bases from V and 4 bases from J; bases unmatched to any gene: 6. The CDR3 spells CASSVSGTGVYNEQFF. The CDR3 DNA follows: TGTGCCAGCAGCGTGAGTGGGACAGGGGTGTACAATGAGCAGTTCTTC.

The chain employs TRBV6-1 and TRBJ1-1; D unresolved. Trimming shortened V by 1 base and J by 4 bases, and 13 bases separated the two germline ends. Germline V CDR1 and CDR2: MNHNS, SASEGT. This CDR3 has 15 residues. As DNA, the CDR3 is TGTGCCAGCAGTGAAGACCAAGCTGGGAGCACTGAAGCTTTCTTT. Protein product: CASSEDQAGSTEAFF.

This chain links TRBV30 with TRBJ1-1, with a tentative D call TRBD1 (6 bases). The V end was cut by 3 bases, the J end by 11 bases, with 19 bases between. The CDR3 runs to 13 residues. Germline assignment: CDR1 GTSNPN and CDR2 SVGIG (reference sequence). The CDR3: CAWSPAGGLAAFF. The CDR3 DNA follows: TGTGCCTGGAGCCCCGCCGGGGGGCTAGCGGCTTTCTTT.

The chain has TRBV19 and TRBJ2-1, with 8 bases aligning to TRBD1. Germline CDR1 and CDR2: LNHDA and SQIVND (reference sequence). Unmatched junction bases numbered 14, after V lost 9 bases and J lost 10 bases. CDR3 length equals 14 residues. The CDR3 DNA reads TGTGCCAGCACAACTCGGACAGGGATGAGGGAGCAGTTCTTC. Its translation: CASTTRTGMREQFF.

V usage is TRBV7-6 and J usage is TRBJ2-7; 7 bases are a match to TRBD1. The CDR3 sequence is 13 residues long. Losses at the gene ends were 3 bases for V and 6 bases for J; bases not matched to a gene: 5. From germline, CDR1 is SGHVS and CDR2 FNYEAQ. CDR3 amino acids: CASSFRRTGEQYF. For the CDR3, the DNA is TGTGCCAGCAGCTTTCGGAGGACAGGCGAGCAGTACTTC.

This clone showed up just a few times. This sequence joins TRBV5-1 and TRBJ1-2; TRBD1 matches at 8 bases. The CDR3 totals 15 residues. With 1 base clipped from V and 6 bases from J, the junction kept 8 bases outside the gene matches. Germline CDR1 reads SGHRS; CDR2 reads YFSETQ. CDR3: CASSLSRGPGDGYTF. The CDR3 region has the DNA TGCGCCAGCAGCTTGTCCAGGGGGCCAGGGGATGGCTACACCTTC.

This rearrangement joins TRBV6-1 to TRBJ1-3; 8 bases map to TRBD1. Trimming took 2 bases from V and 2 from J; bases not matched to a gene: 2. CDR1 is MNHNS, CDR2 SASEGT, per germline. The CDR3 is 15 amino acids. In DNA form, the CDR3 reads TGTGCCAGCAGTGAACTGACAGGGGCTGGAAACACCATATATTTT. Its protein is CASSELTGAGNTIYF.

V gene TRBV21-1 combines with J gene TRBJ1-2; TRBD1, the table's D call, lacks a check against the DNA. TRBV21-1 is flagged as a pseudogene. The CDR3 length is 14 residues. In DNA, the CDR3 is TGTGCCAGCAGCAATAACCAGGGAAGCTATGGCTACACCTTC. Translated: CASSNNQGSYGYTF.